This T cell receptor (beta chain) was sequenced in a study of blood T cell repertoires in COVID-19. Study overall: The origin of the acute and convalescent COVID-19 samples was the United States, Italy and Spain. T cells, B-cell-depleted T cells, or PBMCs provided the cDNA or gDNA that served as material.

Original processing methods: Amplification of reference gene primers provided the estimated nucleated cell counts. This table comes from immunoSEQ multiplex PCR, and its TCRdb copy is limited to in-frame clones, with some not included. V and J calls and clone size are as listed in that table; D and trimming were resolved from the DNA. Of 200,000 to 250,000 clones in the sample, 90% to 95% were seen once. Trimming at V came to 0 bases and at J to 5 bases, leaving 9 bases not matched to a gene. Per germline, CDR1 LGHNA and CDR2 YNFKEQ. The length of the CDR3 is 16 residues. This receptor was taken from a man aged 60 to 69 with COVID-19, enrolled during active disease. The chain couples TRBV4-2 to TRBJ2-7; 8 nucleotides line up with TRBD1. The sequencing input was peripheral blood. DNA of the CDR3: TGTGCCAGCAGCCAAGATTTTGGACAGGGCGGGGACGAGCAGTACTTC. Protein sequence: CASSQDFGQGGDEQYF.